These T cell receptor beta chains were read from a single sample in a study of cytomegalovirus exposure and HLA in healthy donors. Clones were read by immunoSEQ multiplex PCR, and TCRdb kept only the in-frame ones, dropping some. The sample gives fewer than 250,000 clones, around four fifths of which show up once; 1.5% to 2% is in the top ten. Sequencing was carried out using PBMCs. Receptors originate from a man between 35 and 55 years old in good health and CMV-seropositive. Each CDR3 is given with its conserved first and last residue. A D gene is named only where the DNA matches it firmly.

CDR3aa: CASRTGGYNEQFF; v_gene: TRBV30; j_gene: TRBJ2-1; d_gene: TRBD1; len: 13
CDR3aa: CASSWQGKYEQYF; v_gene: TRBV28; j_gene: TRBJ2-7; d_gene: NA; len: 13
CDR3aa: CASSQEALPRERVNEQFF; v_gene: TRBV4-1; j_gene: TRBJ2-1; d_gene: NA; len: 18
CDR3aa: CASSLPNVRETQYF; v_gene: TRBV28; j_gene: TRBJ2-5; d_gene: NA; len: 14
CDR3aa: CASSEQGVSYGYTF; v_gene: TRBV19; j_gene: TRBJ1-2; d_gene: TRBD1; len: 14
CDR3aa: CASSPLGQRLGDTQYF; v_gene: TRBV7-9; j_gene: TRBJ2-3; d_gene: NA; len: 16
CDR3aa: CSSSLGQGWNEKLFF; v_gene: TRBV7-9; j_gene: TRBJ1-4; d_gene: TRBD1; len: 15
CDR3aa: CAWALGRSSYNEQFF; v_gene: TRBV30; j_gene: TRBJ2-1; d_gene: NA; len: 15
CDR3aa: CSSSGRVEDTQYF; v_gene: TRBV29-1; j_gene: TRBJ2-3; d_gene: TRBD2; len: 13
CDR3aa: CASSFGTDGYTF; v_gene: TRBV6-6; j_gene: TRBJ1-2; d_gene: TRBD1; len: 12
CDR3aa: CASSFAGEATEAFF; v_gene: TRBV28; j_gene: TRBJ1-1; d_gene: NA; len: 14
CDR3aa: CAWSSSSYEQYF; v_gene: TRBV30; j_gene: TRBJ2-7; d_gene: NA; len: 12
CDR3aa: CASSLFLSTSYNEQFF; v_gene: TRBV27; j_gene: TRBJ2-1; d_gene: NA; len: 16
CDR3aa: CASSVGPSGNTIYF; v_gene: TRBV9; j_gene: TRBJ1-3; d_gene: NA; len: 14
CDR3aa: CASSRAGGNQPQHF; v_gene: TRBV5-1; j_gene: TRBJ1-5; d_gene: NA; len: 14
CDR3aa: CASSSVGGNTEAFF; v_gene: TRBV5-4; j_gene: TRBJ1-1; d_gene: NA; len: 14
CDR3aa: CASRDSAYNSPLHF; v_gene: TRBV2; j_gene: TRBJ1-6; d_gene: NA; len: 14
CDR3aa: CASRPGDSGNTIYF; v_gene: TRBV6-5; j_gene: TRBJ1-3; d_gene: NA; len: 14
CDR3aa: CAWTSGIHTGELFF; v_gene: TRBV30; j_gene: TRBJ2-2; d_gene: TRBD2; len: 14
CDR3aa: CASSRGQGDAYEQYF; v_gene: TRBV6-4; j_gene: TRBJ2-7; d_gene: TRBD1; len: 15
CDR3aa: CASSGLGTRSGANVLTF; v_gene: TRBV18; j_gene: TRBJ2-6; d_gene: NA; len: 17
CDR3aa: CASSYSRLAGTDTQYF; v_gene: TRBV6-6; j_gene: TRBJ2-3; d_gene: TRBD2; len: 16